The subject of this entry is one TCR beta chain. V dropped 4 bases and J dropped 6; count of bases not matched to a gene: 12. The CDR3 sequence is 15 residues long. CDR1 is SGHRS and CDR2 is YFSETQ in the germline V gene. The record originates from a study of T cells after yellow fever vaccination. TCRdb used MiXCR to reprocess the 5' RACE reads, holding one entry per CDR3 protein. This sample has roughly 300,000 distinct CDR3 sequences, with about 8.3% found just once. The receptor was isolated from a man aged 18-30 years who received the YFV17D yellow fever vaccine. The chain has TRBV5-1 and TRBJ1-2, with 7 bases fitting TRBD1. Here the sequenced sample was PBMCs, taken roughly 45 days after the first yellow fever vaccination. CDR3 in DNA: TGCGCCAGCAGCCGGACAGGCAAAGACGCAGATGGCTACACCTTC. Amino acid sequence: CASSRTGKDADGYTF.